The sequence of this T cell receptor beta chain was determined in a study of blood T cell repertoires in COVID-19. On the study more broadly: Collection of acute and convalescent COVID-19 samples took place in the United States, Italy and Spain. T cells, B-cell-depleted T cells, or PBMCs provided the cDNA or gDNA that served as material.

Germline V CDR1 and CDR2: SGHVS, FNYEAQ. Trimming cost V 5 bases and J 3 bases, with 13 bases left between them. The CDR3 totals 14 residues. All enrollees were roughly 18 to 90 years old and from 25 or so US areas. Participants' own reports of clinical history determined their cohort assignment. This clone is a singleton in its sample. Assay: immunoSEQ multiplex PCR; the TCRdb copy retains only in-frame clones and omits some. The sample consists of 210,000 or so clones, approximately 80% of them appearing once. The TCR sequence derives from a man younger than 45 with acute COVID-19. V usage is TRBV7-6 and J usage is TRBJ1-2; perhaps TRBD1 as D (5 bases). Sequenced: PBMCs or T cells enriched from blood (not recorded which). CDR3 coding DNA: TGTGCCAGCAGCCCGACTCAGGGTGACTATGGCTACACCTTC. Its protein is CASSPTQGDYGYTF.